Shown below are 12 T cell receptor beta chains from a single sample sequenced in a study of memory CD4+ T cells and cytomegalovirus serostatus. Single viable CD3+CD4+CD8-CD45RO+ cells were sorted as the memory CD4+ T cells. Only in-frame clones appear in the TCRdb table, and some are missing; sequencing was by immunoSEQ multiplex PCR. The repertoire has 70,000 or so clones, roughly three quarters of them found once; the top ten carry around 2.6%. The sequencing input was memory CD4+ T cells from blood. Receptors originate from an adult in good health and CMV-seropositive.

In this sample, this clone turned up many times. The genes are TRBV5-6 and TRBJ1-2; D possibly corresponds to TRBD1 (6 bases). V lost 0 bases and J 2 bases, leaving 11 bases between the germline ends. The CDR3 spans 15 residues. Germline-derived CDR1 and CDR2 are SGHDT and YYEEEE. In DNA form, the CDR3 reads TGTGCCAGCAGCTTGGTGGGGGCAACCAACTATGGCTACACCTTC. Residues: CASSLVGATNYGYTF.

This chain uses TRBV29-1 with TRBJ1-2; D is undetermined. Germline CDR1 is SQVTM and CDR2 is ANQGSEA. This CDR3 has 12 residues. Trimming shortened V by 5 bases and J by 4 bases, and 11 bases separated the two germline ends. The CDR3 is CSVQVGSYGYTF. The CDR3 coding sequence is TGCAGCGTTCAGGTTGGAAGCTATGGCTACACCTTC.

This clone showed up just a few times. The chain couples TRBV30 to TRBJ1-3; 10 bases match TRBD1. The CDR3 spans 15 residues. Trimming at V came to 8 bases and at J to 0 bases, leaving 7 bases not matched to a gene. Per germline, CDR1 GTSNPN and CDR2 SVGIG (reference sequence). CDR3 loop: CAGGTGDLSGNTIYF. CDR3 bases: TGTGCCGGAGGGACAGGGGATCTCTCTGGAAACACCATATATTTT. The full variable domain, its missing parts supplied by reference TRBV30 and TRBJ1-3, is SQTIHQWPATLVQPVGSPLSLECTVEGTSNPNLYWYRQAAGRGLQLLFYSVGIGQISSEVPQNLSASRPQDRQFILSSKKLLLSDSGFYLCAGGTGDLSGNTIYFGEGSWLTVV.

The chain recombines TRBV15 with TRBJ1-4; D is ambiguous. The CDR3 runs to 15 residues. The germline gives CDR1 LNHNV, CDR2 YYDKDF (reference sequence). V was trimmed by 0 bases and J by 6 bases, leaving 11 bases between them. The CDR3 is CATSRDKGDHEKLFF. In DNA, the CDR3 is TGTGCCACCAGCAGAGATAAGGGAGATCATGAAAAACTGTTTTTT.

This sequence joins TRBV21-1 and TRBJ1-4. TRBV21-1 constitutes a pseudogene. The CDR3 sequence is 15 residues long. The CDR3 region has the DNA TGTGCCAGCAGCAAAGAACTACTTCCGGGGGAAAAACTGTTTTTT. Its translation: CASSKELLPGEKLFF.

The J gene is TRBJ2-1, the V gene TRBV19; perhaps TRBD2 as D (5 bases). V was trimmed by 6 bases and J by 3 bases, leaving 18 bases between them. Germline CDR1 reads LNHDA; CDR2 reads SQIVND (reference sequence). The CDR3 sequence is 16 residues long. The CDR3 is CASSPPRSGFYNEQFF. CDR3 DNA sequence: TGTGCCAGTAGCCCCCCGCGGTCGGGGTTCTACAATGAGCAGTTCTTC.

V gene TRBV15 combines with J gene TRBJ2-3; the match to TRBD2 covers 9 bases. Germline CDR1 reads LNHNV; CDR2 reads YYDKDF (reference sequence). Unmatched junction bases numbered 7, after V lost 5 bases and J lost 4 bases. This CDR3 comprises 15 residues. The CDR3 DNA follows: TGTGCCACCAGCCGGTCACTAGCGGGTGCAGATACGCAGTATTTT. The encoded protein is CATSRSLAGADTQYF.

This rearrangement joins TRBV28 to TRBJ1-6; D call uncertain. This CDR3 has 14 residues. Germline lookup yields CDR1 MDHEN and CDR2 SYDVKM. Trimming stripped 2 bases from V and 7 bases from J, with 9 bases between. CDR3 coding DNA: TGTGCCAGCAGTTTACGCAGGTTAAATTCACCCCTCCACTTT. It encodes CASSLRRLNSPLHF. The full variable domain, rest sourced from reference TRBV28 and TRBJ1-6, is DVKVTQSSRYLVKRTGEKVFLECVQDMDHENMFWYRQDPGLGLRLIYFSYDVKMKEKGDIPEGYSVSREKKERFSLILESASTNQTSMYLCASSLRRLNSPLHFGNGTRLTVT.

The CDR3 nucleotides read TGCGCCAGCAGCCAAGATCCAGGGTCGACGTCCTATGGCTACACCTTC. This translates into CASSQDPGSTSYGYTF. This chain uses TRBV4-3 with TRBJ1-2; the D gene is possibly TRBD1 (5 bases). CDR1 and CDR2 from the germline V gene are LGHNA and YSLEER. V was trimmed by 0 bases and J by 4 bases, leaving 15 bases between them. The CDR3 length is 16 residues.

In its sample, this clone was seen a few times. V usage is TRBV5-1 and J usage is TRBJ1-1; D is unclear. Germline CDR1 reads SGHRS; CDR2 reads YFSETQ. With 7 bases removed from V and 3 bases from J, the gap between germline ends came to 10 bases. This CDR3 is 12 amino acids long. CDR3 DNA sequence: TGCGCCAGCGGGTTTTCAGACACTGAAGCTTTCTTT. Encoded protein: CASGFSDTEAFF. The entire variable domain, with the rest obtained from reference TRBV5-1 and TRBJ1-1, is as follows: KAGVTQTPRYLIKTRGQQVTLSCSPISGHRSVSWYQQTPGQGLQFLFEYFSETQRNKGNFPGRFSGRQFSNSRSEMNVSTLELGDSALYLCASGFSDTEAFFGQGTRLTVV.

This clone came up a few times. The chain recombines TRBV5-1 with TRBJ1-1; D is ambiguous. Germline V CDR1 and CDR2: SGHRS, YFSETQ. Trimming removed 3 bases at V and 1 base at J, with 7 bases between. This CDR3 is 13 amino acids long. The CDR3 DNA reads TGCGCCAGCAGCTCACACCAGAACACTGAAGCTTTCTTT. Translated: CASSSHQNTEAFF.

This clone has more than one count but fewer than ten. The gene calls are TRBV18 and TRBJ1-5; D remains ambiguous. Trimming left V 3 bases short and J 6 bases short, with 12 bases between. Looked up from germline, CDR1 is KGHSH and CDR2 is LQKENI. The CDR3 has 14 amino acids. The CDR3, as DNA: TGTGCCAGCTCACCGGAGCAGGTCGCTCAGCCCCAGCATTTT. It codes for CASSPEQVAQPQHF.